Following are 17 T cell receptor beta chains from one sample sequenced in a study of early T cells in non-severe SARS-CoV-2 infection. TCRdb re-derived calls from the 5' RACE reads in MiXCR, one entry per CDR3 protein. This table has 40,000 to 60,000 distinct CDR3 sequences, about 4% appearing once. Sequences were obtained from whole blood. Receptors originate from an adult who was a healthcare worker with PCR-confirmed SARS-CoV-2 infection or an uninfected control (not recorded which).

This clonotype was counted a few times. The CDR3 nucleotides are TGTGCCAGCAGTCGACTCCCTGCCCGGGACAGGGCCTACAATGAGCAGTTCTTC. This codes for CASSRLPARDRAYNEQFF. This chain joins TRBV7-6 and TRBJ2-1; 9 nucleotides align to TRBD1. Trimming took 6 bases from V and 2 from J; bases not matched to a gene: 14. The germline V gene encodes CDR1 SGHVS and CDR2 FNYEAQ. The CDR3 sequence is 18 residues long.

The chain combines TRBV3-1 with TRBJ1-2; D call uncertain. The CDR3 extends over 13 amino acids. Trimming removed 1 base at V and 7 bases at J, with 10 bases between. In germline, CDR1 is LGHDT, CDR2 YNNKEL (reference sequence). CDR3 region: CASSQVDTGGYTF. In DNA form, the CDR3 reads TGTGCCAGCAGCCAAGTGGATACGGGTGGCTACACCTTC.

The rearrangement joins TRBV6-2 or TRBV6-3 to TRBJ1-6; D gene unclear. With 2 bases removed from V and 9 bases from J, the gap between germline ends came to 11 bases. CDR1 and CDR2 (germline): MNHEY, SVGEGT. The CDR3 spans 14 residues. The CDR3 nucleotides are TGTGCCAGCAGTTACAAGGGAAACGGTTCACCCCTCCACTTT. It encodes CASSYKGNGSPLHF.

This clonotype was seen at least ten times. DNA of the CDR3: TGTGCCAGTAGTATTGGGCGGGTTTGGAACGAGCAGTACTTC. Its translation is CASSIGRVWNEQYF. The V call is TRBV19, the J call TRBJ2-7; TRBD2 might be the D (5 bases). Germline V gene lookup returns CDR1 LNHDA and CDR2 SQIVND (reference sequence). CDR3 size: 14 residues. The V gene lost 3 bases and the J gene lost 5 bases, with 14 bases spanning the gap. Together with reference TRBV19 and TRBJ2-7, the CDR3 gives the full variable domain: DGGITQSPKYLFRKEGQNVTLSCEQNLNHDAMYWYRQDPGQGLRLIYYSQIVNDFQKGDIAEGYSVSREKKESFPLTVTSAQKNPTAFYLCASSIGRVWNEQYFGPGTRLTVT.

This clonotype was detected a few times. J is TRBJ1-1 and V is TRBV7-9, with D possibly matching TRBD1 (5 bases). Per the germline V gene, CDR1 is SEHNR and CDR2 is FQNEAQ (reference sequence). The CDR3 totals 15 residues. V lost 5 bases and J lost 6, with 19 bases in between. The CDR3 loop is CASSTPLTGVPEAFF. Here the CDR3 DNA reads TGTGCCAGCAGCACGCCCCTTACGGGGGTACCTGAAGCTTTCTTT. Based on the CDR3 plus reference TRBV7-9 and TRBJ1-1, the full variable domain is DTGVSQNPRHKITKRGQNVTFRCDPISEHNRLYWYRQTLGQGPEFLTYFQNEAQLEKSRLLSDRFSAERPKGSFSTLEIQRTEQGDSAMYLCASSTPLTGVPEAFFGQGTRLTVV.

This clonotype was counted only a few times. The gene calls are TRBV20-1 and TRBJ2-7, with TRBD2 identical over 13 bases. Germline CDR1 DFQATT, CDR2 SNEGSKA (reference sequence). V was clipped by 1 base and J by 6 bases; unmatched bases: 9. CDR3 length: 16 amino acids. DNA of the CDR3: TGCAGTGCTAGAGGCGCACTAGCGGGAGGGCCCGTCGAGCAGTACTTC. Residues: CSARGALAGGPVEQYF.

The V gene is TRBV6-5, the J gene TRBJ2-7; D call uncertain. Germline CDR1 reads MNHEY; CDR2 reads SVGAGI. V was cut by 7 bases and J by 2 bases, with 12 bases left in between. The CDR3 runs to 13 residues. The CDR3 nucleotides are TGTGCCAGCAAACCTGGAGTCACCTACGAGCAGTACTTC. Its translation: CASKPGVTYEQYF.

The chain has TRBV5-6 and TRBJ2-2; no clear D gene. The germline V gene has CDR1 SGHDT and CDR2 YYEEEE. The CDR3 is made up of 15 amino acids. The germline V and J ends were trimmed by 7 bases and 1 base, with 14 bases remaining between them. The CDR3 region is CASRPRGVNTGELFF. Written as DNA, the CDR3 is TGTGCCAGCCGCCCTCGTGGAGTGAACACCGGGGAGCTGTTTTTT.

J is TRBJ2-5 and V is TRBV5-1; no firm D call. Germline CDR1 reads SGHRS; CDR2 reads YFSETQ. This CDR3 region has 12 residues. V shed 4 bases and J shed 1 base, with 5 bases lying between them. CDR3 sequence: CASSITQETQYF. CDR3 nucleotides: TGCGCCAGCAGCATAACCCAAGAGACCCAGTACTTC.

This clonotype was seen many times. V gene TRBV24-1 combines with J gene TRBJ1-5; no clear D gene. Germline V gene lookup returns CDR1 KGHDR and CDR2 SFDVKD. The V end lost 3 bases, the J end lost 0 bases, and 5 bases lay between the germline ends. This CDR3 is built from 14 residues. The CDR3 is CATSDRHSNQPQHF. The CDR3 DNA reads TGTGCCACCAGTGATCGTCATAGCAATCAGCCCCAGCATTTT.

This clonotype was seen a few times. The chain uses TRBV12-3 or TRBV12-4 and TRBJ2-3, with 9 bases that match TRBD2. J gave up 3 bases and V 4 bases, and 8 bases lay outside the gene matches. This CDR3 region has 16 residues. CDR3 nucleotide sequence: TGTGCCAGCAGTTCCTTGGGGACTAGCAATACAGATACGCAGTATTTT. Amino acids: CASSSLGTSNTDTQYF.

At least ten counts were recorded for this clonotype. V is TRBV5-4 and J is TRBJ2-1, with TRBD2 matching over 12 bases. The V gene's germline CDR1 is SGHNT and CDR2 YYREEE (reference sequence). With V trimmed by 0 bases and J by 7 bases, 5 bases remained unmatched. The CDR3 extends over 16 amino acids. The CDR3 sequence is CASSLATSGSGNEQFF. The CDR3 DNA follows: TGTGCCAGCAGCTTGGCGACTAGCGGGAGCGGGAATGAGCAGTTCTTC.

This clonotype turned up a few times. V is TRBV7-2 and J is TRBJ2-1, with D unresolved. The CDR3 length is 14 residues. Trimming cost V 5 bases and J 1 base, with 9 bases left between them. Germline V gene sequence: CDR1 SGHTA, CDR2 FQGNSA. The CDR3 DNA follows: TGTGCCAGCAGCGTTTGGAGTTCCTACAATGAGCAGTTCTTC. Translating it yields CASSVWSSYNEQFF.

The J gene is TRBJ2-5, the V gene TRBV7-9; the D is unclear. Germline-derived CDR1 and CDR2 are SEHNR and FQNEAQ (reference sequence). This CDR3 has 12 residues. The V and J ends lost 10 bases and 5 bases respectively, with 14 bases between them. The CDR3 nucleotides are TGTGCCACCACGCCCCAGCAGGAGACCCAGTACTTC. It codes for CATTPQQETQYF.

This clonotype was found many times. This chain links TRBV20-1 with TRBJ2-2; 8 bases align to TRBD2. Trimming removed 3 bases from V and 1 base from J; junction bases left unmatched: 13. The CDR3 sequence is 18 residues long. Germline CDR1 and CDR2: DFQATT and SNEGSKA (reference sequence). The CDR3 protein is CSARLPRAGALNTGELFF. In DNA, the CDR3 is TGCAGTGCTAGGCTCCCAAGAGCGGGGGCACTGAACACCGGGGAGCTGTTTTTT.

This clonotype was detected ten times or more. The chain employs TRBV5-4 and TRBJ1-2, with D unresolved. The CDR3 is 14 amino acids. The V end lost 0 bases, the J end lost 0 bases, and 6 bases lay between the germline ends. The V gene's germline CDR1 is SGHNT and CDR2 YYREEE (reference sequence). The DNA for the CDR3 is TGTGCCAGCAGCTTGGCAGAAGCTAACTATGGCTACACCTTC. Translated, it gives CASSLAEANYGYTF.

In its sample, this clonotype was seen a few times. The chain recombines TRBV5-6 with TRBJ1-2; D uncertain. The CDR3 spans 14 residues. Trimming removed 0 bases at V and 2 bases at J, with 8 bases between. Germline V gene lookup returns CDR1 SGHDT and CDR2 YYEEEE. CDR3 amino acids: CASSLELINYGYTF. The CDR3 nucleotides read TGTGCCAGCAGCTTGGAGTTAATCAACTATGGCTACACCTTC.